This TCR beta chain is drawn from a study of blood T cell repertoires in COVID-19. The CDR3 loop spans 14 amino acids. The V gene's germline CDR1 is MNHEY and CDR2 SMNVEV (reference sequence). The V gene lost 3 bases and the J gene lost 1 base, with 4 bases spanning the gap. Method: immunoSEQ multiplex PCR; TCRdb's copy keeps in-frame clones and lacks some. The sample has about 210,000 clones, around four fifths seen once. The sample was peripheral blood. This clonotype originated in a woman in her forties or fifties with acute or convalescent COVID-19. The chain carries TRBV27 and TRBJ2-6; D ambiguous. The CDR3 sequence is CASSLQSGANVLTF. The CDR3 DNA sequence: TGTGCCAGCAGTTTGCAGTCTGGGGCCAACGTCCTGACTTTC.